This TCR beta chain emerged from a study of blood T cell repertoires in COVID-19 (dated by TCRdb to about 2020). Regarding the study in general: Collaborator samples came from the United States, Italy and Spain and covered acute and convalescent phases of COVID-19. The repertoires were made available in a free public database intended to serve as a resource for research on the immune response to SARS-CoV-2. Sample metadata almost always included a de-identified subject ID, COVID-19 status, age in years and sex. Where available, HLA class I and class II types were obtained from metadata supplied by the sample provider rather than from assay-based typing. The prospective study material was composed of cDNA or gDNA derived from T cells, B-cell-depleted T cells, or PBMCs. The samples were drawn from the first 160 participants of the ongoing ImmuneRACE study and from more than 1,000 subjects provided by 6 global collaborators. The dataset comprised deeply sampled blood TCRbeta repertoires from subjects exposed to, actively infected with, or recovered from COVID-19.

Comment on this clone: Which antigen it targets is not known. Nothing much larger sits one base from this clone, and base qualities are not available.

The immunoSEQ Assay, a bias-controlled multiplex PCR, was used to amplify TCRbeta CDR3 regions from genomic DNA. The study's own analysis went as follows. Within the assay, amplification of reference gene primers was used to estimate how many nucleated cells each sample contained. To quantify the absolute abundance of each unique TCRbeta CDR3 rearrangement, sequence reads were collapsed and filtered. Productive Simpson clonality was computed per sample as the square root of Simpson's diversity index over productive rearrangements. This immuneACCESS table, as held by TCRdb, lists in-frame sequences with V and J called but not all clones. Of the missing ones, under half trace to an unresolved V gene in checked studies; the others have no known cause. V, J and clone size are taken as reported in that table, and D and trimming were inferred from the DNA itself. This sample is represented by over 60,000 clones; approximately 80% of them were singletons. Roughly 15% of the sample rests with the top ten.

General study outcomes and caveats: The quantity of clinical and demographic metadata differed by source and by participant and was supplied without curation.

Whole blood was collected in K2EDTA tubes by collaborating institutions according to the institutions' own protocols. For TCRbeta analysis, collaborators shipped samples in one of three forms: frozen whole blood, isolated PBMCs, or DNA extracted from either of those sample types. Reading the germline V gene gives CDR1 SGDLS and CDR2 YYNGEE. Counted from cysteine to phenylalanine, this CDR3 has 16 amino acids. This entry keeps only the CDR3 DNA: 48 bases, framed from base 1. Here V drops 0 bases and J drops 7 bases, and the junction holds 10 bases not matched to any gene. Recombination joined TRBV9 with TRBJ2-3, with 8 bases in between that match TRBD2. This sequence originates from a man older than 75 with active COVID-19. The sample taken for sequencing was peripheral blood. The CDR3 protein sequence reads: CASSVDPGGGSHTQYF. The DNA reads TGTGCCAGCAGCGTAGATCCCGGGGGGGGGTCCCATACGCAGTATTTT.